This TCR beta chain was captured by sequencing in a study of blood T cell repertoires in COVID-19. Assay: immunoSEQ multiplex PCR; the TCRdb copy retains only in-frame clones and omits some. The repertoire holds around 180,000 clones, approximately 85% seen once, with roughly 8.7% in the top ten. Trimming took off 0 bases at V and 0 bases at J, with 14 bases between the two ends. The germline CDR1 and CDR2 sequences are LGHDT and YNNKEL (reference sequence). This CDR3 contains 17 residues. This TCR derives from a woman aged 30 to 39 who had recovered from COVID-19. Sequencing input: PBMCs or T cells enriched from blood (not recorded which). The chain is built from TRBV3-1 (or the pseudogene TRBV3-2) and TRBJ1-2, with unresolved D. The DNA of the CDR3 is TGTGCCAGCAGCCAAGAGGTCCCGTCCCGGGCTAACTATGGCTACACCTTC. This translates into CASSQEVPSRANYGYTF.